A single sample gave rise to the 10 T cell receptor beta chains below, sequenced in a study of beta chain features in type 1 diabetes. Of the isolated RNA, all was reverse transcribed, and so the sequenced material was expressed TCRB transcripts. Assay: immunoSEQ multiplex PCR; the TCRdb copy retains only in-frame clones and omits some. The sample has fewer than 900,000 clones, roughly a sixth seen once; the top ten hold about 0.02%. Sequencing was performed on naive CD4+ T cells from blood. All receptors come from a woman aged 18-29 years in good health.

This clone has only a few counts. The chain couples TRBV29-1 to TRBJ2-3; 7 nucleotides agree with TRBD1. The CDR3 runs to 14 residues. Trimming cost V 6 bases and J 1 base; bases outside gene matches: 7. Per the germline V gene, CDR1 is SQVTM and CDR2 is ANQGSEA. CDR3: CSVLQGSGTDTQYF. For the CDR3, the DNA is TGCAGCGTACTACAGGGGTCGGGCACAGATACGCAGTATTTT.

The chain uses TRBV9 and TRBJ2-2; unclear D gene. Between the trimmed V and J ends, which lost 4 bases and 1 base, there was a span of 14 bases. There are 16 residues in the CDR3. Germline-derived CDR1 and CDR2 are SGDLS and YYNGEE. The CDR3, as DNA: TGTGCCAGCAGCCCCTCTTCGCTAGGGAACACCGGGGAGCTGTTTTTT. Translating it yields CASSPSSLGNTGELFF.

The chain links TRBV14 to TRBJ1-2; no definite D call. Germline CDR1 reads SGHDN; CDR2 reads FVKESK. There are 14 residues in the CDR3. Trimming removed 0 bases at V and 4 bases at J, with 9 bases between. The CDR3 DNA reads as TGTGCCAGCAGCCAAGACGGGAACCGCTATGGCTACACCTTC. Amino acid sequence: CASSQDGNRYGYTF.

The sample holds a few counts of this clone. J is TRBJ2-5 and V is TRBV18; weak D call: TRBD2 (6 bases). The CDR3 contains 14 residues. Trimming shortened V by 2 bases and J by 4 bases, and 11 bases separated the two germline ends. Germline V gives CDR1 KGHSH, CDR2 LQKENI. DNA of the CDR3: TGTGCCAGCTCACCAAGGCGGGGTGGAGAGACCCAGTACTTC. It yields the protein CASSPRRGGETQYF.

This chain uses TRBV5-1 with TRBJ2-7; D tentatively fits TRBD1 or TRBD2 (5 bases each). Germline V gene data show CDR1 as SGHRS and CDR2 as YFSETQ. CDR3 length: 11 residues. Trimming stripped 4 bases from V and 6 bases from J, with 8 bases between. The CDR3 loop reads CASSEGTEQYF. CDR3 sequence (DNA): TGCGCCAGCAGCGAGGGGACCGAGCAGTACTTC.

This clone was detected a few times. The V call is TRBV10-3, the J call TRBJ2-1; no firm D call. Germline CDR1 is ENHRY and CDR2 is SYGVKD. V lost 4 bases and J lost 5, with 9 bases in between. This CDR3 region has 13 residues. CDR3 coding DNA: TGTGCCATCAGTGCTAACAGAGACAATGAGCAGTTCTTC. Protein product: CAISANRDNEQFF.

This rearrangement joins TRBV6-5 to TRBJ1-1; D is ambiguous. The CDR3 totals 14 residues. Germline-derived CDR1 and CDR2 are MNHEY and SVGAGI. With 7 bases removed from V and 0 bases from J, the gap between germline ends came to 12 bases. Here the CDR3 DNA reads TGTGCCAGCAATAAAGCTGGTATGAACACTGAAGCTTTCTTT. The encoded protein is CASNKAGMNTEAFF.

The gene calls are TRBV5-4 and TRBJ1-2; no reliable D call. There are 13 residues in the CDR3. Germline CDR1 is SGHNT and CDR2 is YYREEE (reference sequence). Trimming removed 4 bases at V and 3 bases at J, with 10 bases between. The CDR3 DNA is TGTGCCAGCAGCCTCGACAAGCACTATGGCTACACCTTC. Residues: CASSLDKHYGYTF.

This clone has more than one count but fewer than ten. The rearrangement links TRBV9 to TRBJ1-2; D may be TRBD1 (5 bases). The CDR3 loop spans 15 amino acids. CDR1 and CDR2 from the germline V gene are SGDLS and YYNGEE. Trimming stripped 0 bases from V and 7 bases from J, with 16 bases between. The CDR3 DNA reads TGTGCCAGCAGCGTAGGGGAGGGGCAGGGTGGTGGCTACACCTTC. Protein product: CASSVGEGQGGGYTF.

J is TRBJ2-3 and V is TRBV18; 8 positions agree with TRBD1. The CDR3 loop spans 17 amino acids. CDR1 and CDR2 (germline): KGHSH, LQKENI. Trimming at V came to 2 bases and at J to 4 bases, leaving 11 bases not matched to a gene. The CDR3 loop is CASSPVPGGVLSDTQYF. CDR3 sequence (DNA): TGTGCCAGCTCACCAGTCCCAGGGGGCGTCCTCTCAGATACGCAGTATTTT.